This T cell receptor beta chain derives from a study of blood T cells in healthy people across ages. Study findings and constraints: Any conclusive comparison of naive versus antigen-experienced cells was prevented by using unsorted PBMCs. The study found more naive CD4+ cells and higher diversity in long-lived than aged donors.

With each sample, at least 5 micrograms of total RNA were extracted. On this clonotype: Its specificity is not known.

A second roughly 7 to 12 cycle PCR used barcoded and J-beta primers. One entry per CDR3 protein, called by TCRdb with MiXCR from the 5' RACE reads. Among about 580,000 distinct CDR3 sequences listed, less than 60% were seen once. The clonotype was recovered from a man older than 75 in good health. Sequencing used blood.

Here the CDR3 reads CASSQTGGSGEKLFF. As DNA, the CDR3 is TGTGCCAGCAGCCAGACAGGGGGCTCTGGTGAAAAACTGTTTTTT. The gene calls are TRBV3-1 and TRBJ1-4; 10 bases align to TRBD1. This CDR3 comprises 15 residues. Germline V CDR1 and CDR2: LGHDT, YNNKEL (reference sequence). The V segment lost 3 bases and the J segment 7 bases; nucleotides outside the gene matches: 5.